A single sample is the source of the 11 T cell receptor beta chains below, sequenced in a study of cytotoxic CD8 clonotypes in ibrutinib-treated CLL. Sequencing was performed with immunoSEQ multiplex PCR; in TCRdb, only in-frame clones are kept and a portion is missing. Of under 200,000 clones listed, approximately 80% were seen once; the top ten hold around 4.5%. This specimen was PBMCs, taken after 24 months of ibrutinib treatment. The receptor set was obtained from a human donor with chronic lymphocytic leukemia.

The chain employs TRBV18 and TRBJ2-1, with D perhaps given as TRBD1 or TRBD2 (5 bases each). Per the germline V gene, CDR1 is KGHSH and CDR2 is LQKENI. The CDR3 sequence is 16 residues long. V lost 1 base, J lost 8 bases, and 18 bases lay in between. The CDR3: CASSPLRGGLGDEQFF. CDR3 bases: TGTGCCAGCTCACCACTTCGTGGGGGATTGGGGGATGAGCAGTTCTTC.

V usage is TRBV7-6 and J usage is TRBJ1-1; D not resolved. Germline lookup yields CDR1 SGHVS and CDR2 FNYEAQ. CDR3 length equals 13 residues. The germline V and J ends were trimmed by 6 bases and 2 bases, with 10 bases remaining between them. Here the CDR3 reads CASSSNINTEAFF. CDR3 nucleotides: TGTGCCAGCAGTTCCAACATCAACACTGAAGCTTTCTTT.

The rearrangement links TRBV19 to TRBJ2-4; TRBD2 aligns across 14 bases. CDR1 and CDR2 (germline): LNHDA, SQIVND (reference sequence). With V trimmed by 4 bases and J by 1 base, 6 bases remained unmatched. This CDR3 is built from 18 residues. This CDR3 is CASSRLAGGPVAKNIQYF. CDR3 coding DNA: TGTGCCAGTAGTAGACTAGCGGGAGGGCCGGTGGCCAAAAACATTCAGTACTTC.

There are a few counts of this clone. CDR3 sequence: CASSYAQGNGNQPQHF. The CDR3 DNA follows: TGTGCCAGCAGTTACGCCCAGGGGAACGGCAATCAGCCCCAGCATTTT. The rearrangement links TRBV6-6 to TRBJ1-5, with a possible D match to TRBD1 (6 bases). V shed 2 bases and J shed 2 bases, with 13 bases lying between them. The CDR3 consists of 16 residues. The germline V gene encodes CDR1 MNHNY and CDR2 SVGAGI (reference sequence).

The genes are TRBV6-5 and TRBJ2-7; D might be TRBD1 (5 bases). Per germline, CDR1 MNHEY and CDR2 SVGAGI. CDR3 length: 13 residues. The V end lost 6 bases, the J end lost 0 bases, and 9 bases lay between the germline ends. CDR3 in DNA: TGTGCCAGCAGCGACAGCCGCTCCTACGAGCAGTACTTC. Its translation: CASSDSRSYEQYF.

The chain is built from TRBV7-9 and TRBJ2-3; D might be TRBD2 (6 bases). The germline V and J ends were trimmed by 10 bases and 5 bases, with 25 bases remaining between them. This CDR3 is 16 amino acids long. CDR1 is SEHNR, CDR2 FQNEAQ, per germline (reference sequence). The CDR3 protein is CANARLAPKMGDTQYF. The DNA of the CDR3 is TGTGCCAACGCCCGTCTAGCGCCTAAGATGGGAGATACGCAGTATTTT.

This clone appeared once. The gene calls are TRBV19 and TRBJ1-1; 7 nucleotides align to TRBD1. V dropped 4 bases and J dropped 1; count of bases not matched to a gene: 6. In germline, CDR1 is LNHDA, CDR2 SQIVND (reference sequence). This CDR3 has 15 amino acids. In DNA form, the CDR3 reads TGTGCCAGTAGTACCTCGACAGGGAGGAACACTGAAGCTTTCTTT. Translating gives CASSTSTGRNTEAFF.

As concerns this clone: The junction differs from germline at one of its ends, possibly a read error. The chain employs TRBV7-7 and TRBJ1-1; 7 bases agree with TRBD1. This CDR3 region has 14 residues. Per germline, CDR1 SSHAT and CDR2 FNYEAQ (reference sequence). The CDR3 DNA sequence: TGTGCTAGCAGCCCAGGACAGGATTACACTGAAGCTTTCTTT. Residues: CASSPGQDYTEAFF.

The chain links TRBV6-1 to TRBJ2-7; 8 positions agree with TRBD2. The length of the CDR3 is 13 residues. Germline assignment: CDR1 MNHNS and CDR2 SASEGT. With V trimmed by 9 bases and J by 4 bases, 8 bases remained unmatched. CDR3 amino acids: CASLEREWYEQYF. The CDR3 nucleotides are TGTGCCAGTTTAGAGCGGGAGTGGTACGAGCAGTACTTC.

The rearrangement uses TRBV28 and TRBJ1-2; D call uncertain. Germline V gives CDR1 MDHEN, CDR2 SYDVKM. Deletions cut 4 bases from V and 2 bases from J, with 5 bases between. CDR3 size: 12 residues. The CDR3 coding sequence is TGTGCCAGCAGTTCCAGCAACTATGGCTACACCTTC. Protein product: CASSSSNYGYTF.

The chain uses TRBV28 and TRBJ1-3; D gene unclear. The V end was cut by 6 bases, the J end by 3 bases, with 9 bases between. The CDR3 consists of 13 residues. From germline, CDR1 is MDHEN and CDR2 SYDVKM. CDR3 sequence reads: CASRKTNGNTIYF. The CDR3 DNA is TGTGCCAGCAGAAAGACAAATGGAAACACCATATATTTT.